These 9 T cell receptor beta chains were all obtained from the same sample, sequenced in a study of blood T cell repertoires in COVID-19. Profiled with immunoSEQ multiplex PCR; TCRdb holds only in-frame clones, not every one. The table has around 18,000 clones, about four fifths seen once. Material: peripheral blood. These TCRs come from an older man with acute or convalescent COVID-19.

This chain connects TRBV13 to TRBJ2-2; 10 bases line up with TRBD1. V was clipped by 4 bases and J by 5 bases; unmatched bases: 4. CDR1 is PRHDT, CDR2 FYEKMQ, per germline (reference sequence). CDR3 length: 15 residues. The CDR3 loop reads CASSSWTGGTGELFF. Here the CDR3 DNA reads TGTGCCAGCAGCTCCTGGACAGGGGGAACCGGGGAGCTGTTTTTT. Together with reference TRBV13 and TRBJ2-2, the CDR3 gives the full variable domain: AAGVIQSPRHLIKEKRETATLKCYPIPRHDTVYWYQQGPGQDPQFLISFYEKMQSDKGSIPDRFSAQQFSDYHSELNMSSLELGDSALYFCASSSWTGGTGELFFGEGSRLTVL.

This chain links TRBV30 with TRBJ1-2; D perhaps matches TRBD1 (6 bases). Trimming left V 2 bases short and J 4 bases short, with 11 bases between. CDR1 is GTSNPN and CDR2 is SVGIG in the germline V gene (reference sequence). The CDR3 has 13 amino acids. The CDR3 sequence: CAWSRDRTYGYTF. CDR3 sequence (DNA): TGTGCCTGGAGTCGAGACAGGACCTATGGCTACACCTTC.

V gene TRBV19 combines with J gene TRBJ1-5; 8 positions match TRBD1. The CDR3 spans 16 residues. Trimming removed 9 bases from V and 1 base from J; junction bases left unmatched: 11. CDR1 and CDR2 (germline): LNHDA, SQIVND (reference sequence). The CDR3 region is CASTQGAQPSNQPQHF. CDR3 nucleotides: TGTGCCAGCACCCAGGGGGCCCAACCGAGCAATCAGCCCCAGCATTTT.

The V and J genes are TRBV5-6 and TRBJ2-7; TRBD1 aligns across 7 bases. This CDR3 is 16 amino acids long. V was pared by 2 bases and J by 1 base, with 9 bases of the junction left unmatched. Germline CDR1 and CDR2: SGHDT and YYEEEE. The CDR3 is CASSFFTGVRSYEQYF. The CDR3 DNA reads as TGTGCCAGCAGCTTCTTTACAGGGGTAAGGTCCTACGAGCAGTACTTC.

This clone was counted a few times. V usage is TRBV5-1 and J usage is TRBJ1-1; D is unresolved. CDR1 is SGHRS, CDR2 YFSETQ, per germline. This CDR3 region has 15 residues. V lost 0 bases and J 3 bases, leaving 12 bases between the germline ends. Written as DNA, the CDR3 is TGCGCCAGCAGCTTGGGGGAGGGTTGGGACACTGAAGCTTTCTTT. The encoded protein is CASSLGEGWDTEAFF.

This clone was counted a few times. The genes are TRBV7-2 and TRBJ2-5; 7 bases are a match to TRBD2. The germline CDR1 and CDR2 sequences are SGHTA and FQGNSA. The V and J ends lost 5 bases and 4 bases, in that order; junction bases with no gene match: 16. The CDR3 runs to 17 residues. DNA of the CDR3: TGTGCCAGCAGCGGCTTGACTGATTCGGGGGGTTTAGAGACCCAGTACTTC. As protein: CASSGLTDSGGLETQYF.

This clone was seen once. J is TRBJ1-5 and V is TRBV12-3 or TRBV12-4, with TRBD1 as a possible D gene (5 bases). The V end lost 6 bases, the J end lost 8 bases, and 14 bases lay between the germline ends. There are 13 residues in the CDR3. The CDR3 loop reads CASRVGRAKPQHF. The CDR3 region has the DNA TGTGCCAGCAGGGTGGGCAGGGCGAAGCCCCAGCATTTT.

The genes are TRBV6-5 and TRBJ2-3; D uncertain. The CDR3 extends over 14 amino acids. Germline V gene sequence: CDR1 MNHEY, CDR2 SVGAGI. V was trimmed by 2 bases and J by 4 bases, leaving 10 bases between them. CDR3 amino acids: CASSYGRRSDTQYF. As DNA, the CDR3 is TGTGCCAGCAGTTACGGTCGCAGATCAGATACGCAGTATTTT.

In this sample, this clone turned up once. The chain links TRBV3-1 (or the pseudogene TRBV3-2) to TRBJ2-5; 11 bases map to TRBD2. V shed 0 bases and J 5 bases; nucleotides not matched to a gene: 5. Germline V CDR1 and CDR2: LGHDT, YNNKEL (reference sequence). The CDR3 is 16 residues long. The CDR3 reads CASSQDIAGGMETQYF. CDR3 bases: TGTGCCAGCAGCCAAGATATAGCGGGGGGGATGGAGACCCAGTACTTC.